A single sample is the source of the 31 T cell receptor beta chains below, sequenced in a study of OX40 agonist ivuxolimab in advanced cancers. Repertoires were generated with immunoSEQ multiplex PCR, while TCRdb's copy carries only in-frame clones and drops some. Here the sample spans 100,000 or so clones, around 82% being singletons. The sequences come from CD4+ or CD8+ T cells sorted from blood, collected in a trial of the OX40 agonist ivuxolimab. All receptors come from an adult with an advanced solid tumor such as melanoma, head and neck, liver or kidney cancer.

In DNA form, the CDR3 reads TGTGCCAGCAGTTTAGGGGCTAGCGCAACGGAAGAGCAGTACTTC. As protein: CASSLGASATEEQYF. This chain connects TRBV28 to TRBJ2-7; D possibly corresponds to TRBD2 (6 bases). The ends were cut back, 2 bases at V and 7 bases at J, with 18 bases in the middle. CDR1 is MDHEN and CDR2 is SYDVKM in the germline V gene. The CDR3 extends over 15 amino acids.

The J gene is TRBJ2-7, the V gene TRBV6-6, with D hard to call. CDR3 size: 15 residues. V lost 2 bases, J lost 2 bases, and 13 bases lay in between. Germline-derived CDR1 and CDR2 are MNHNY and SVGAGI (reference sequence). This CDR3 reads CASSYGRTEPYEQYF. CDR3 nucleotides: TGTGCCAGCAGTTACGGGCGGACGGAACCCTACGAGCAGTACTTC.

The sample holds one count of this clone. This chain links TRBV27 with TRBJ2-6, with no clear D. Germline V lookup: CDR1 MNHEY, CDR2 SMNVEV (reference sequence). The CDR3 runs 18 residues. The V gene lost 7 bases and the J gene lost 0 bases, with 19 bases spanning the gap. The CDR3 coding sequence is TGTGCCAGCACACCCAAGGCCCGACCCTTCTCTGGGGCCAACGTCCTGACTTTC. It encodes CASTPKARPFSGANVLTF.

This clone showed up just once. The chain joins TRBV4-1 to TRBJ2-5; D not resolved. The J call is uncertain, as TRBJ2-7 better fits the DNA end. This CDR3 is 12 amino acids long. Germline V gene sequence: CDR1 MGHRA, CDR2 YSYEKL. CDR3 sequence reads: CASSQVGLEQYF. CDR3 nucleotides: TGCGCCAGCAGCCAAGTTGGGCTCGAGCAGTACTTC.

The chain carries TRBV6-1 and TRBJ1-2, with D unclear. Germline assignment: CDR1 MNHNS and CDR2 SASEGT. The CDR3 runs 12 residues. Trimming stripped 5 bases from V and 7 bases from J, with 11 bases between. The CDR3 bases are TGTGCCAGCAGTCGAATTCTCAGTGGCTACACCTTC. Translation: CASSRILSGYTF.

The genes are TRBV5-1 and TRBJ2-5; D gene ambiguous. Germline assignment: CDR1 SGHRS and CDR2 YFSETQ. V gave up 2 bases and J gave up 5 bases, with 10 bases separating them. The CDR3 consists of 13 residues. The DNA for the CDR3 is TGCGCCAGCAGCTTTACCCAATTGGAGACCCAGTACTTC. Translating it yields CASSFTQLETQYF.

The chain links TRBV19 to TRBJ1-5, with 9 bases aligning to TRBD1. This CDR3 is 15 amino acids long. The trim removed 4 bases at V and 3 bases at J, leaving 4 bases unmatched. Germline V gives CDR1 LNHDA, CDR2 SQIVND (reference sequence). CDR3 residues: CASSTGDRDNQPQHF. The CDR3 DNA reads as TGTGCCAGTAGTACAGGGGACAGGGACAATCAGCCCCAGCATTTT. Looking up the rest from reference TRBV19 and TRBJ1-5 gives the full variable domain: DGGITQSPKYLFRKEGQNVTLSCEQNLNHDAMYWYRQDPGQGLRLIYYSQIVNDFQKGDIAEGYSVSREKKESFPLTVTSAQKNPTAFYLCASSTGDRDNQPQHFGDGTRLSIL.

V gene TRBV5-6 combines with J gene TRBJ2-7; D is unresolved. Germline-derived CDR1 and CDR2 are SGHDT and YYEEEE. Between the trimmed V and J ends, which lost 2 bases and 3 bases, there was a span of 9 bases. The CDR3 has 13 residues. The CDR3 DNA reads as TGTGCCAGCAGCTTAGGGCTCTTCTACGAGCAGTACTTC. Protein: CASSLGLFYEQYF.

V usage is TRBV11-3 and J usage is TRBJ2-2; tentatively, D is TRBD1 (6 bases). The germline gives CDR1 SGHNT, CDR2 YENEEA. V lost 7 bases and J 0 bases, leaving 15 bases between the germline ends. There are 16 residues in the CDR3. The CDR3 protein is CASTPWGQTNTGELFF. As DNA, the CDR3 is TGTGCCAGCACCCCGTGGGGGCAGACGAACACCGGGGAGCTGTTTTTT.

DNA for the CDR3: TGTGCCAGCAGCCCTAACTGGAGCGTCGAGCAGTACTTC. It is translated as CASSPNWSVEQYF. This chain uses TRBV11-3 with TRBJ2-7, with D unresolved. The ends were cut back, 5 bases at V and 6 bases at J, with 14 bases in the middle. Germline V CDR1 and CDR2: SGHNT, YENEEA. CDR3 size: 13 residues.

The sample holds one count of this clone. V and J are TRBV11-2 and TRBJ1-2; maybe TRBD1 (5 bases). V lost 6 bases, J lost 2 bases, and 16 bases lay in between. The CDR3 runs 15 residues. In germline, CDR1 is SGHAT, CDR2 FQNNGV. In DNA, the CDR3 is TGTGCCAGCAGACGACCGGGACGGACGAACTATGGCTACACCTTC. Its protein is CASRRPGRTNYGYTF.

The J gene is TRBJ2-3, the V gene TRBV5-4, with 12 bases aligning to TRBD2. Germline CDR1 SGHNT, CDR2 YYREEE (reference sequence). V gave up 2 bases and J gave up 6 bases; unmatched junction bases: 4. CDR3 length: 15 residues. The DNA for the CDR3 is TGTGCCAGCAGCTTTGGGACTAGCGGGTGGGATACGCAGTATTTT. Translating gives CASSFGTSGWDTQYF. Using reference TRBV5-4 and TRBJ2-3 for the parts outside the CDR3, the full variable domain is ETGVTQSPTHLIKTRGQQVTLRCSSQSGHNTVSWYQQALGQGPQFIFQYYREEENGRGNFPPRFSGLQFPNYSSELNVNALELDDSALYLCASSFGTSGWDTQYFGPGTRLTVL.

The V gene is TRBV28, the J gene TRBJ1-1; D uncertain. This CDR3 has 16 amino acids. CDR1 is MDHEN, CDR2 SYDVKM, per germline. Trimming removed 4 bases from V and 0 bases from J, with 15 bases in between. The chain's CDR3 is CASSSPGPSMNTEAFF. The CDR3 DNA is TGTGCCAGCAGTTCGCCGGGCCCTTCCATGAACACTGAAGCTTTCTTT.

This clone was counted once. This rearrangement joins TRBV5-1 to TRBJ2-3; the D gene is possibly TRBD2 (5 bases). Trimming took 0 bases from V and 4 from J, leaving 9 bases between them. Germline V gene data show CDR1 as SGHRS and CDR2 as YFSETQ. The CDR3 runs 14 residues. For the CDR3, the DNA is TGCGCCAGCAGCTTGGTCCTAGCATCAGATACGCAGTATTTT. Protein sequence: CASSLVLASDTQYF.

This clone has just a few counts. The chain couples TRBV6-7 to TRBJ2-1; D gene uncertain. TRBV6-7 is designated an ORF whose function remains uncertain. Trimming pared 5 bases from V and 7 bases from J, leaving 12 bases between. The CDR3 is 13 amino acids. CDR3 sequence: CASSPHFENEQFF. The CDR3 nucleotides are TGTGCCAGCAGTCCCCACTTCGAAAATGAGCAGTTCTTC.

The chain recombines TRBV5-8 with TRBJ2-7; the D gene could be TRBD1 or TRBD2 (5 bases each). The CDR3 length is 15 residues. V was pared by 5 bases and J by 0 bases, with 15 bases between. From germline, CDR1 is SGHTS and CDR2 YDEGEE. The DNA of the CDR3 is TGTGCCAGCAGGCCCCCCTGGGGGAGCTCCTACGAGCAGTACTTC. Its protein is CASRPPWGSSYEQYF. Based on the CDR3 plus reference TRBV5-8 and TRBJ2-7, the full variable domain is EAGVTQSPTHLIKTRGQQATLRCSPISGHTSVYWYQQALGLGLQFLLWYDEGEERNRGNFPPRFSGRQFPNYSSELNVNALELEDSALYLCASRPPWGSSYEQYFGPGTRLTVT.

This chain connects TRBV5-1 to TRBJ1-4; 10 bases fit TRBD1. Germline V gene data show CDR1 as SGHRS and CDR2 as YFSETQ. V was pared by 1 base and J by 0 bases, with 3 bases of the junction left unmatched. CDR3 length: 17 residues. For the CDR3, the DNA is TGCGCCAGCAGCTTGCCTGGACAGGGGGCAACTAATGAAAAACTGTTTTTT. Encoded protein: CASSLPGQGATNEKLFF. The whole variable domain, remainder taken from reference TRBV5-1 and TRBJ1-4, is KAGVTQTPRYLIKTRGQQVTLSCSPISGHRSVSWYQQTPGQGLQFLFEYFSETQRNKGNFPGRFSGRQFSNSRSEMNVSTLELGDSALYLCASSLPGQGATNEKLFFGSGTQLSVL.

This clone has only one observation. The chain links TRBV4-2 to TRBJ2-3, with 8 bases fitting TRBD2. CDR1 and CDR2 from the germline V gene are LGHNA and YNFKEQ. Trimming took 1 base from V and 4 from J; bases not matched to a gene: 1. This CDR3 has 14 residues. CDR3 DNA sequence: TGTGCCAGCAGCCAAGCGGGAGGGTCAGATACGCAGTATTTT. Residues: CASSQAGGSDTQYF.

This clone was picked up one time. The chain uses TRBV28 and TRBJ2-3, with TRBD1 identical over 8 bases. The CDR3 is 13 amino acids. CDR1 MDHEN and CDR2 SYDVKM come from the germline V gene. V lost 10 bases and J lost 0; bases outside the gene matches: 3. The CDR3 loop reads CAIDRGSTDTQYF. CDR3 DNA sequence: TGTGCCATAGACAGGGGTAGCACAGATACGCAGTATTTT.

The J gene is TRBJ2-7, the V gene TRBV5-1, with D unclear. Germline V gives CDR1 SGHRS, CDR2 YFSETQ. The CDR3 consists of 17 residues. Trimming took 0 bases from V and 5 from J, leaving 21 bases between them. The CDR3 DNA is TGCGCCAGCAGCTTGGGAGCCGCTCTATATGACTGGAACGAGCAGTACTTC. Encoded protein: CASSLGAALYDWNEQYF.

Here the CDR3 DNA reads TGTGCCAGCAGCCCAGTTGGGGGGGGAGAGTTCGACGAGCAGTACTTC. Protein sequence: CASSPVGGGEFDEQYF. This chain connects TRBV7-6 to TRBJ2-7; 7 nucleotides line up with TRBD2. Germline V gene lookup returns CDR1 SGHVS and CDR2 FNYEAQ. The CDR3 length is 16 residues. Trimming at V came to 5 bases and at J to 5 bases, leaving 15 bases not matched to a gene.

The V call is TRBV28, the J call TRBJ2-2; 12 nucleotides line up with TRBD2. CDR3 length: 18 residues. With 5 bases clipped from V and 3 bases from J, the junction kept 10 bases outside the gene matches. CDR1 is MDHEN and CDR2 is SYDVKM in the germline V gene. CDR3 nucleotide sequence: TGTGCCAGCAGTGTTCCGACTAGCGGGAGTTTACACACCGGGGAGCTGTTTTTT. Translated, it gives CASSVPTSGSLHTGELFF.

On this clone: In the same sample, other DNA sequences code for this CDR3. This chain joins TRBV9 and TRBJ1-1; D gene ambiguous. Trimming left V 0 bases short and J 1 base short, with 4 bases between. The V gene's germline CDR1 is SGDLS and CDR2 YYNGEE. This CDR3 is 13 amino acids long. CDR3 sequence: CASSVGPNTEAFF. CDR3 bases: TGTGCCAGCAGCGTAGGACCGAACACTGAAGCTTTCTTT.

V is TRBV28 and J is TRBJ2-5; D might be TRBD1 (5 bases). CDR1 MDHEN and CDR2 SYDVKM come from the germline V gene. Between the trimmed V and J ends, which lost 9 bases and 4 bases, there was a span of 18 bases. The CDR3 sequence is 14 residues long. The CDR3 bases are TGTGCCAGTAGGGGTACCGGATACCGAGAGACCCAGTACTTC. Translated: CASRGTGYRETQYF.

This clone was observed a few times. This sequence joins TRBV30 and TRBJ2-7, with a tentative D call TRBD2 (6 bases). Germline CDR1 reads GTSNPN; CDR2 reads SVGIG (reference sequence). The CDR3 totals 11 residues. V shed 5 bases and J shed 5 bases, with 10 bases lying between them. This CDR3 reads CAWGTGDEQYF. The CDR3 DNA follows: TGTGCCTGGGGTACGGGGGACGAGCAGTACTTC.

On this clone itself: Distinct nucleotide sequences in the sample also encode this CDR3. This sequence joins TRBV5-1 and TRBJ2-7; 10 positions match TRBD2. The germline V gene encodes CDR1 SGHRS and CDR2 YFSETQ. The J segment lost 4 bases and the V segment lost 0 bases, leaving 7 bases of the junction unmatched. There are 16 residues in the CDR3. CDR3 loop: CASSLGIAGGLYEQYF. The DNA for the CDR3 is TGCGCCAGCAGCTTGGGAATAGCGGGAGGCTTGTACGAGCAGTACTTC.

This chain's CDR3 is CASSSSTWSGNTIYF. The CDR3 DNA sequence: TGTGCCAGCAGCTCCTCCACATGGAGTGGAAACACCATATATTTT. The chain joins TRBV28 to TRBJ1-3, with D unresolved. Trimming stripped 6 bases from V and 3 bases from J, with 15 bases between. Germline lookup yields CDR1 MDHEN and CDR2 SYDVKM. The CDR3 is made up of 15 amino acids. Full variable domain (remainder filled in from reference TRBV28 and TRBJ1-3): DVKVTQSSRYLVKRTGEKVFLECVQDMDHENMFWYRQDPGLGLRLIYFSYDVKMKEKGDIPEGYSVSREKKERFSLILESASTNQTSMYLCASSSSTWSGNTIYFGEGSWLTVV.

The CDR3 DNA reads as TGTGCCAGCAGCATGTATGGGGGGACCAACGAGCAGTACTTC. This sequence encodes CASSMYGGTNEQYF. The chain employs TRBV11-2 and TRBJ2-7, with D possibly matching TRBD2 (6 bases). CDR1 SGHAT and CDR2 FQNNGV come from the germline V gene. This CDR3 is 14 amino acids long. Trimming removed 5 bases at V and 5 bases at J, with 16 bases between.

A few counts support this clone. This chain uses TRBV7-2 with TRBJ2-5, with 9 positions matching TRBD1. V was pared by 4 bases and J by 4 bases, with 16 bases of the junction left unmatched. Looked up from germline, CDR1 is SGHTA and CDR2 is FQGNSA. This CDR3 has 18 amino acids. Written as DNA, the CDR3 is TGTGCCAGCAGCTCCCCCCCGGGGACAGGGTGGGATGGAGAGACCCAGTACTTC. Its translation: CASSSPPGTGWDGETQYF.

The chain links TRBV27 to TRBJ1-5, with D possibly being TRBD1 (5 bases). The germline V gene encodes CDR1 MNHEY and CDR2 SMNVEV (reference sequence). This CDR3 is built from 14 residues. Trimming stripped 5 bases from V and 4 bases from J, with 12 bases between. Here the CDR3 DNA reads TGTGCCAGCAGTCCCGGGACGGTGAATCAGCCCCAGCATTTT. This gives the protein CASSPGTVNQPQHF.

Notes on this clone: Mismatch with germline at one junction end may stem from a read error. The CDR3 loop reads CASRREGLTGELFF. The CDR3 nucleotides are TGTGCTAGCAGACGGGAGGGCCTCACCGGGGAGCTGTTTTTT. The genes are TRBV7-7 and TRBJ2-2; 8 bases align to TRBD2. In germline, CDR1 is SSHAT, CDR2 FNYEAQ (reference sequence). CDR3 size: 14 residues.